These T cell receptor beta chains were read from a single sample in a study of T cell clones after liver transplantation. Libraries were prepared by immunoSEQ multiplex PCR; TCRdb keeps only in-frame clonotypes and omits some of them. The table lists over 70,000 clones, 75% to 85% of them singletons. The sample was CD4+ T cells from blood, taken 12 months after liver transplant. The origin of the receptors is a human patient who received a liver transplant. Some of these T cells may belong to the graft donor. Both conserved end residues are part of each CDR3. The D gene is left open where the match is weak. Some rows have no size entry. The others give once, few or many, or a class for an expanded clone.

D gene,J gene,clone size,V gene,CDR3 protein,CDR3 DNA
.,TRBJ1-1,.,TRBV11-2,CASSLVRPVRLNTEAFF,TGTGCCAGCAGCTTAGTTAGGCCAGTTCGCCTGAACACTGAAGCTTTCTTT
TRBD2,TRBJ2-3,.,TRBV28,CASIGPGGYTDTQYF,TGTGCCAGCATTGGGCCGGGGGGGTACACAGATACGCAGTATTTT
.,TRBJ2-7,.,TRBV5-1,CASSFQGSHEQYF,TGCGCCAGCAGCTTTCAGGGTTCCCACGAGCAGTACTTC
TRBD1,TRBJ1-2,.,TRBV29-1,CSVAAGQENYGYTF,TGCAGCGTTGCTGCGGGACAGGAGAACTATGGCTACACCTTC
TRBD1,TRBJ2-3,once,TRBV7-2,CASSLERDLRDRGDTQYF,TGTGCCAGCAGCTTAGAACGGGACCTCAGGGACAGGGGAGATACGCAGTATTTT
.,TRBJ1-1,once,TRBV11-2,CASSLARGNTEAFF,TGTGCCAGCAGCTTGGCCAGGGGGAACACTGAAGCTTTCTTT
TRBD1,TRBJ2-1,many,TRBV5-1,CASSPQGDEQFF,TGCGCCAGCAGCCCACAGGGGGATGAGCAGTTCTTC
.,TRBJ1-1,.,TRBV7-2,CASSSGQRFMNTEAFF,TGTGCCAGCAGCTCCGGACAGCGCTTTATGAACACTGAAGCTTTCTTT
.,TRBJ2-7,.,TRBV29-1,CSVEAGKGEQYF,TGCAGCGTTGAAGCAGGGAAGGGCGAGCAGTACTTC
.,TRBJ1-2,.,TRBV7-8,CASSLIGFNYGYTF,TGTGCCAGCAGCTTAATTGGGTTTAACTATGGCTACACCTTC
TRBD1,TRBJ1-5,few,TRBV2,CASRLTGVTQHF,TGTGCCAGCAGACTTACAGGGGTTACTCAGCATTTT
.,TRBJ1-2,.,TRBV25-1,CASRVEGRYGYTF,TGTGCCAGCAGGGTGGAGGGACGATATGGCTACACCTTC
TRBD1,TRBJ1-3,.,TRBV27,CASSKLTGGTRAGNTIYF,TGTGCCAGCAGCAAATTAACAGGGGGGACGAGAGCTGGAAACACCATATATTTT
.,TRBJ1-5,.,TRBV7-2,CASSLGTPHQPQHF,TGTGCCAGCAGCCTCGGGACGCCACATCAGCCCCAGCATTTT
TRBD1,TRBJ2-4,.,TRBV11-1,CASSLDGQGARAKNIQYF,TGTGCCAGCAGCTTAGACGGACAGGGGGCGAGGGCCAAAAACATTCAGTACTTC
.,TRBJ2-2,.,TRBV27,CASRREMNTGELFF,TGTGCCAGCAGGCGGGAAATGAACACCGGGGAGCTGTTTTTT
.,TRBJ2-3,.,TRBV5-4,CASSFNILADTQYF,TGTGCCAGCAGTTTCAACATACTAGCAGATACGCAGTATTTT
.,TRBJ2-6,.,TRBV5-1,CASSRRGSGANVLTF,TGCGCCAGCAGCCGGAGGGGTTCCGGGGCCAACGTCCTGACTTTC
TRBD1,TRBJ2-1,.,TRBV5-1,CASSVVGTVNEQFF,TGCGCCAGCAGCGTGGTTGGGACAGTCAATGAGCAGTTCTTC
.,TRBJ1-4,.,TRBV6-5,CASSYAGDNEKLFF,TGTGCCAGCAGTTACGCCGGCGACAATGAAAAACTGTTTTTT
TRBD1,TRBJ2-7,few,TRBV19,CASSSRGLDEQYF,TGTGCCAGTAGTAGCAGGGGGCTGGACGAGCAGTACTTC
.,TRBJ1-4,.,TRBV18,CASSDGQNEKLFF,TGTGCCAGCTCGGATGGACAAAATGAAAAACTGTTTTTT
TRBD1,TRBJ1-1,few,TRBV5-4,CASSWGQGDTEAFF,TGTGCCAGCAGCTGGGGACAGGGGGACACTGAAGCTTTCTTT
.,TRBJ2-7,once,TRBV20-1,CSARAAYEQYF,TGCAGTGCTAGGGCTGCCTACGAGCAGTACTTC
TRBD1,TRBJ1-3,.,TRBV25-1,CASSDDRGGNTIYF,TGTGCCAGCAGTGATGACAGGGGTGGAAACACCATATATTTT
.,TRBJ2-3,.,TRBV5-1,CASSFGVGQSTDTQYF,TGCGCCAGCAGCTTCGGGGTGGGTCAAAGCACAGATACGCAGTATTTT
TRBD1,TRBJ2-7,.,TRBV5-1,CASSPTGGTGGMLYEQYF,TGCGCCAGCAGCCCCACCGGCGGGACAGGGGGGATGTTGTACGAGCAGTACTTC
.,TRBJ2-5,.,TRBV28,CASSFYETQYF,TGTGCCAGCAGTTTCTACGAGACCCAGTACTTC
.,TRBJ2-3,.,TRBV7-2,CASSFPTGVWTDTQYF,TGTGCCAGCAGCTTCCCAACGGGAGTTTGGACAGATACGCAGTATTTT
.,TRBJ1-5,.,TRBV19,CASSAAGTVYGLGNQPQHF,TGTGCCAGTAGTGCAGCCGGGACTGTCTATGGGTTAGGCAATCAGCCCCAGCATTTT
TRBD1,TRBJ2-3,.,TRBV28,CASSQQTGGGDTQYF,TGTGCCAGCAGTCAACAGACAGGGGGAGGGGATACGCAGTATTTT
TRBD2,TRBJ2-7,.,TRBV6-5,CASSNPAGGREQYF,TGTGCCAGCAGTAATCCCGCGGGGGGTCGAGAGCAGTACTTC
.,TRBJ2-1,.,TRBV5-1,CASSQQASSYNEQFF,TGCGCCAGCAGCCAGCAGGCCAGCTCCTACAATGAGCAGTTCTTC
.,TRBJ2-7,.,TRBV28,CASSFPGRASYEQYF,TGTGCCAGCAGTTTTCCGGGACGGGCCTCCTACGAGCAGTACTTC
TRBD1,TRBJ2-7,.,TRBV28,CASSLLTGRPYEQYF,TGTGCCAGCAGCCTCTTGACAGGGAGACCCTACGAGCAGTACTTC
.,TRBJ2-1,.,TRBV19,CASRYSIGDNEQFF,TGTGCCAGTAGGTACTCTATCGGGGACAATGAGCAGTTCTTC
.,TRBJ2-2,.,TRBV7-9,CASSPRAVGTGELFF,TGTGCCAGCAGCCCCAGGGCCGTAGGGACCGGGGAGCTGTTTTTT
.,TRBJ2-1,once,TRBV28,CASIYRDEQFF,TGTGCCAGTATTTACAGGGATGAGCAGTTCTTC
.,TRBJ1-1,.,TRBV6-6,CASSYHDRGNTEAFF,TGTGCCAGCAGTTATCACGACAGAGGGAACACTGAAGCTTTCTTT
.,TRBJ1-2,.,TRBV27,CASSLGQWDGYTF,TGTGCCAGCAGTTTAGGGCAGTGGGATGGCTACACCTTC
TRBD2,TRBJ2-1,.,TRBV4-1,CASSQGFLAGPGNEQFF,TGCGCCAGCAGCCAAGGATTTTTAGCGGGACCGGGCAATGAGCAGTTCTTC
.,TRBJ1-1,.,TRBV6-6,CASRRELVTEAFF,TGTGCCAGCAGGAGGGAGCTAGTCACTGAAGCTTTCTTT
TRBD2,TRBJ2-7,once,TRBV19,CASSVTGTSGTYEQYF,TGTGCCAGTAGTGTTACCGGGACTAGCGGAACCTACGAGCAGTACTTC
.,TRBJ2-5,.,TRBV5-4,CASSLRAGEETQYF,TGTGCCAGCAGCTTGCGGGCAGGGGAAGAGACCCAGTACTTC
.,TRBJ1-4,.,TRBV28,CASRVSHEKLFF,TGTGCCAGCAGAGTCTCCCATGAAAAACTGTTTTTT
TRBD2,TRBJ2-1,once,TRBV7-2,CASSLSAGEYNEQFF,TGTGCCAGCAGCTTATCAGCGGGAGAGTACAATGAGCAGTTCTTC
.,TRBJ2-7,few,TRBV5-1,CASSLGDLNLYEQYF,TGCGCCAGCAGCTTGGGGGACCTCAATCTCTACGAGCAGTACTTC